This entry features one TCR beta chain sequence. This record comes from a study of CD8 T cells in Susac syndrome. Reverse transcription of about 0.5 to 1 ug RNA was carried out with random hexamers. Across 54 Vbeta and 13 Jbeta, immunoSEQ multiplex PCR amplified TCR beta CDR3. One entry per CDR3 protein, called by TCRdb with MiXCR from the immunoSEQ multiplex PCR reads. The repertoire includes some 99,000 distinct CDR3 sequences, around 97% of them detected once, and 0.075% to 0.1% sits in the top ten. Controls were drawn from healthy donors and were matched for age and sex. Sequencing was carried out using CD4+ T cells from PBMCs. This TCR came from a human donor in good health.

This CDR3 reads CASSQAPMVQGSEAFF. CDR3 DNA sequence: TGTGCCAGCAGCCAAGCTCCTATGGTTCAGGGATCTGAAGCTTTCTTT. J is TRBJ1-1 and V is TRBV3-1, with D tentatively TRBD1 (5 bases). The CDR3 covers 16 residues. CDR1 is LGHDT, CDR2 YNNKEL, per germline (reference sequence). Trimming stripped 1 base from V and 6 bases from J, with 18 bases between.